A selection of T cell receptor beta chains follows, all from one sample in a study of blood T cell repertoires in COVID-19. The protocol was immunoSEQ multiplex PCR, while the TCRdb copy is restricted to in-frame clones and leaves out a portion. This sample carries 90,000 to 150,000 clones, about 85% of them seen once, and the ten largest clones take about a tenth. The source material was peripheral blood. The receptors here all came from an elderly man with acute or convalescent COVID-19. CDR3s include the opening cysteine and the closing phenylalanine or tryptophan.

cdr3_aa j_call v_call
CASSLEGDSNQPQHF TRBJ1-5 TRBV5-1
CASSFRQGTGNEQFF TRBJ2-1 TRBV6-2/TRBV6-3
CASSGTRSNQPQHF TRBJ1-5 TRBV19
CASSSGGTEAFF TRBJ1-1 TRBV6-5
CASTPLAGGSTDTQYF TRBJ2-3 TRBV11-2
CASSFRAPTSSSGNTIYF TRBJ1-3 TRBV27
CASSLDPFSGTHTYNEQFF TRBJ2-1 TRBV11-3
CASSPRTEATNTIYF TRBJ1-3 TRBV7-9
CATAGTSKSGELFF TRBJ2-2 TRBV10-3
CAGNPGQAFSGNTIYF TRBJ1-3 TRBV19
CASNKLGDRTYQPQHF TRBJ1-5 TRBV2
CASSLLDDRNYGYTF TRBJ1-2 TRBV7-9
CASSYQAGGTGELFF TRBJ2-2 TRBV6-5
CAISPGTNYEQYF TRBJ2-7 TRBV10-3
CATSLGSGYNEQFF TRBJ2-1 TRBV24-1
CASSERGGNTGELFF TRBJ2-2 TRBV6-4
CASQSQGGDEKLFF TRBJ1-4 TRBV7-9
CASSTGDTEAFF TRBJ1-1 TRBV6-5
CASSVVQDPWNGYTF TRBJ1-2 TRBV9
CASSYSKGTSGYEQYF TRBJ2-7 TRBV7-3
CSVEGGGGSTDTQYF TRBJ2-3 TRBV29-1
CASSESGGQETQYF TRBJ2-5 TRBV25-1
CASSRTGINQPQHF TRBJ1-5 TRBV3-1/TRBV3-2